This TCR beta chain was obtained from a study of T cells in Graves' hyperthyroidism and ophthalmopathy. What was amplified from RNA transcripts were TCR beta CDR3 regions. HTBI primers drove first-round RT-PCR of the TCR CDR3. In TCRdb, the multiplex PCR reads were re-called with MiXCR into one record per CDR3 protein. The sample has a few hundred thousand distinct CDR3 sequences, approximately 14% seen once. V was shortened by 8 bases and J by 5 bases, with 10 bases between the two germline ends. The CDR3 covers 12 residues. Germline V gene sequence: CDR1 DFQATT, CDR2 SNEGSKA (reference sequence). This clonotype was recorded at least ten times. The antigen is not known. Findings and caveats of the study: Before onset, ophthalmopathy was predicted by the model a median around 6.5 months earlier.

These patients, aged 18 to 65, had recently diagnosed hyperthyroidism lasting under 2 months. Clinical symptoms, serum thyroxine and TRAb, thyroid ultrasound and orbital computed tomography together formed the diagnostic basis. Sequencing used blood. The receptor's source is a woman younger than 30 with Graves' hyperthyroidism that later progressed to Graves' ophthalmopathy. The genes are TRBV20-1 and TRBJ1-6; unclear D gene. The DNA of the CDR3 is TGCAGTACTTACCAGAATAATTCACCCCTCCACTTT. It specifies CSTYQNNSPLHF.